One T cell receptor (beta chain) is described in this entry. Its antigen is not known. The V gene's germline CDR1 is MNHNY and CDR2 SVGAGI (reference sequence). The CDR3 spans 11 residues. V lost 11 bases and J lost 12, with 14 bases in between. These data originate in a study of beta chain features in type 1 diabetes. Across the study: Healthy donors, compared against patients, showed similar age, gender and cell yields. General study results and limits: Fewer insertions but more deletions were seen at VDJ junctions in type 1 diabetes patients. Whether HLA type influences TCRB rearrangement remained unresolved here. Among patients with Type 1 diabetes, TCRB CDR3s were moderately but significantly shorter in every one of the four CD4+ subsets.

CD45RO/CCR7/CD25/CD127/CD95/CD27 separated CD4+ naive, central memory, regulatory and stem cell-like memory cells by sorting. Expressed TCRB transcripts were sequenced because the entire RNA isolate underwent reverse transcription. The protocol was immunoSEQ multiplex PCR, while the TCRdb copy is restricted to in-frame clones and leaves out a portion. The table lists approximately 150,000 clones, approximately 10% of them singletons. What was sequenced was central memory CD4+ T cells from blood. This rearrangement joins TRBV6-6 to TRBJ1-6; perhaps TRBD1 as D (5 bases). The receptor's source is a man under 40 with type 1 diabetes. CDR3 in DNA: TGTGCCCGCCGGGGGGGAGGACCCCTCCACTTT. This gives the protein CARRGGGPLHF.